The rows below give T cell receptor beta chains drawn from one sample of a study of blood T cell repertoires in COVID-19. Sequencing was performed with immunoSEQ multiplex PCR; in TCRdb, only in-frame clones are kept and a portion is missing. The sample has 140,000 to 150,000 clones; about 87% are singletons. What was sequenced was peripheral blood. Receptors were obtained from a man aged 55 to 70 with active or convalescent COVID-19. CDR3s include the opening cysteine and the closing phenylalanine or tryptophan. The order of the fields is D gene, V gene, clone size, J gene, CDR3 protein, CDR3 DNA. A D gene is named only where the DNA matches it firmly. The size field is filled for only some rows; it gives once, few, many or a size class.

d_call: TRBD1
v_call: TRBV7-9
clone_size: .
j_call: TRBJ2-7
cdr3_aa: CASSETGMGSYEQYF
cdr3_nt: TGTGCCAGCAGCGAGACAGGGATGGGGTCCTACGAGCAGTACTTC

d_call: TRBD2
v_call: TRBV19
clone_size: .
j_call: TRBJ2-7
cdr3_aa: CASSIVGARTSGNSYEQYF
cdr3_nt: TGTGCCAGTAGTATAGTAGGTGCCCGGACTAGCGGGAACTCCTACGAGCAGTACTTC

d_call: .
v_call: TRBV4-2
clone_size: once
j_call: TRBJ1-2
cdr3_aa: CASSQDRTPTQGYTF
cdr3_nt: TGTGCCAGCAGCCAAGATCGGACACCTACTCAGGGCTACACCTTC

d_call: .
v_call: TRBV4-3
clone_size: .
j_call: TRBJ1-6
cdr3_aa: CASSQDTGINSPLHF
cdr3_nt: TGCGCCAGCAGCCAAGATACCGGGATTAATTCACCCCTCCACTTT

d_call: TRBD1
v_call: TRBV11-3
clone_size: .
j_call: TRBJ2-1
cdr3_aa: CASSSDRGHEQFF
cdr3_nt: TGTGCCAGCAGCTCCGACAGGGGGCATGAGCAGTTCTTC

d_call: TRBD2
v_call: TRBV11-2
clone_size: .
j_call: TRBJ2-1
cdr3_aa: CASSLAPGTSGNNEQFF
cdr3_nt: TGTGCCAGCAGCTTAGCCCCTGGGACTAGCGGGAACAATGAGCAGTTCTTC

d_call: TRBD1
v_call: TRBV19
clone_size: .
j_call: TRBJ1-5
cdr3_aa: CASTPTGESSNQPQHF
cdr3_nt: TGTGCCAGTACCCCGACAGGGGAGAGTAGCAATCAGCCCCAGCATTTT

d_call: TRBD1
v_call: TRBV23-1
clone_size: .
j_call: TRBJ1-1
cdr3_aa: CASYRIQGGTEAFF
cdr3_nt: TGCGCCAGCTATCGAATACAGGGGGGAACTGAAGCTTTCTTT

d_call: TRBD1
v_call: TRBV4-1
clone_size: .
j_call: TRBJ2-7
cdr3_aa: CASSPRPGQGYEQYF
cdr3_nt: TGCGCCAGCAGCCCAAGACCGGGACAGGGCTACGAGCAGTACTTC

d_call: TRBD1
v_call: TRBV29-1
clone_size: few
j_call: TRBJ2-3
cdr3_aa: CSVLGQGVSDTQYF
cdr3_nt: TGCAGCGTTCTTGGACAGGGGGTTTCGGATACGCAGTATTTT

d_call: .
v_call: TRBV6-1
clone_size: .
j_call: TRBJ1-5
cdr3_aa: CASSGLGAGSNQPQHF
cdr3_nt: TGTGCCAGCAGTGGCTTAGGCGCAGGGAGCAATCAGCCCCAGCATTTT

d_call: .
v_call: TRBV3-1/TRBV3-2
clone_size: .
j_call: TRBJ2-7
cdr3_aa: CASSLSGEAYEQYF
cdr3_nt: TGTGCCAGCAGCCTGAGCGGTGAGGCCTACGAGCAGTACTTC

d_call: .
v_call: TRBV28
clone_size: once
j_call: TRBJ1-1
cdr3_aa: CASKPYGGTEAFF
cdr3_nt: TGTGCCAGCAAACCCTACGGGGGCACTGAAGCTTTCTTT

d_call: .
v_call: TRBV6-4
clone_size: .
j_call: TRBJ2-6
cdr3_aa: CASSQGNSGANVLTF
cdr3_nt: TGTGCCAGCAGTCAGGGTAACTCTGGGGCCAACGTCCTGACTTTC

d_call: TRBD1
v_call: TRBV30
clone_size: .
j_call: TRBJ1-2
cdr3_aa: CAWFSGQGRNSGYGYTF
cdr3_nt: TGTGCCTGGTTTTCAGGACAGGGTAGGAACTCCGGCTATGGCTACACCTTC

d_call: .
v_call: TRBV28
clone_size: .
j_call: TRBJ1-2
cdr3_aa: CASRATNYGYTF
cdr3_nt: TGTGCCAGCAGAGCAACTAACTATGGCTACACCTTC

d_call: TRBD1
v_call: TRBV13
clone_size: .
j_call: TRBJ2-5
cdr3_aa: CASSASTGSRVETQYF
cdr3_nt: TGTGCCAGCAGCGCCTCGACAGGGTCCCGGGTCGAGACCCAGTACTTC

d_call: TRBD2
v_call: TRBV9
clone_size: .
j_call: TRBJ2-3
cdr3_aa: CASSVAPGGPVPDTQYF
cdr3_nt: TGTGCCAGCAGCGTAGCCCCGGGGGGACCAGTCCCAGATACGCAGTATTTT

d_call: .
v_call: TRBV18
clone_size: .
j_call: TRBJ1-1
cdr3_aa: CASSPSTQNTEAFF
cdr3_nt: TGTGCCAGCTCACCGAGTACTCAGAACACTGAAGCTTTCTTT

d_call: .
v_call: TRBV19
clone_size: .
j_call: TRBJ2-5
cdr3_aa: CASRRRQGGETQYF
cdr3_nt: TGTGCCAGTAGACGTCGACAGGGAGGAGAGACCCAGTACTTC

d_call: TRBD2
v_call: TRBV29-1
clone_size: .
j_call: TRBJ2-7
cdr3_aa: CSVMTSGAYEQYF
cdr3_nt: TGCAGCGTCATGACTAGCGGTGCCTACGAGCAGTACTTC

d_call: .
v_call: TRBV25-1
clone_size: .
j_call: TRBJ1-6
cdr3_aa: CASSEQAYNSPLHF
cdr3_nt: TGTGCCAGCAGTGAGCAGGCCTATAATTCACCCCTCCACTTT

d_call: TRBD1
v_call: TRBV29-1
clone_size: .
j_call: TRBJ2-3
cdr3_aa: CSALTGQGSDTQYF
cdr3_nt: TGCAGCGCGCTCACGGGACAGGGGTCAGATACGCAGTATTTT

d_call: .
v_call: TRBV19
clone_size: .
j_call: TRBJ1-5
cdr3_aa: CASSTTPGSLNQPQHF
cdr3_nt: TGTGCCAGTAGTACAACCCCGGGGTCCCTAAATCAGCCCCAGCATTTT

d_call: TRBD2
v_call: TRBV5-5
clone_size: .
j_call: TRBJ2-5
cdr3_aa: CASSLWREGSGETQYF
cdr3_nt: TGTGCCAGCAGCTTGTGGCGGGAGGGCTCGGGGGAGACCCAGTACTTC

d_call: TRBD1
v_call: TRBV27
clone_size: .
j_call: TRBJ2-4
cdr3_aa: CASTDRGLAKNIQYF
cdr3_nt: TGTGCCAGCACCGACAGGGGGCTGGCCAAAAACATTCAGTACTTC

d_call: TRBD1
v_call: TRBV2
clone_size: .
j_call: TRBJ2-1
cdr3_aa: CASSSGTGSYNEQFF
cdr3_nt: TGTGCCAGCAGCTCCGGGACAGGGTCGTACAATGAGCAGTTCTTC

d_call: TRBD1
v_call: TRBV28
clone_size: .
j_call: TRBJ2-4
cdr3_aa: CASSLLAGGKAKNIQYF
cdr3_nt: TGTGCCAGCAGTTTATTGGCAGGGGGAAAGGCCAAAAACATTCAGTACTTC

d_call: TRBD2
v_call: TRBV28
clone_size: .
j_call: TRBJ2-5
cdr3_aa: CASSLGLMGTSGSQETQYF
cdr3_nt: TGTGCCAGCAGTTTAGGTTTAATGGGGACTAGCGGCTCCCAAGAGACCCAGTACTTC